This note documents a single TCR beta chain sequence. Antigen unknown. Germline V CDR1 and CDR2: SGHVS, FQNEAQ. CDR3 size: 18 residues. Deletions cut 5 bases from V and 1 base from J, with 20 bases between. Clones were read by immunoSEQ multiplex PCR, and TCRdb kept only the in-frame ones, dropping some. Here the sample spans about 680,000 clones, approximately 73% being singletons. This sample was taken from a study of shared clonotypes between healthy human individuals. Study-wide results and limits: As a rule, naive subsets had a larger estimated richness than memory subsets.

The receptor comes from a woman aged 30 to 39 in good health. The chain combines TRBV7-8 with TRBJ2-2; D not certain. What was sequenced was memory CD4+ T cells sorted from blood. Noted subset: CD45RA-negative fraction. CDR3 coding DNA: TGTGCCAGCAGCCGCCAGATCAAAGGACGAAGGAACACCGGGGAGCTGTTTTTT. This encodes CASSRQIKGRRNTGELFF.